One sample yielded the 25 T cell receptor beta chains listed below, sequenced in a study of STAT5B mutations in CD4+ large granular lymphocyte leukemia. Profiled with immunoSEQ multiplex PCR; TCRdb holds only in-frame clones, not every one. The table includes some 35,000 clones, around three quarters detected once. Material for sequencing was CD4+ T cells from blood buffy coats. The source is a human donor in good health.

This clone was detected only a few times. The rearrangement links TRBV19 to TRBJ1-1; 7 nucleotides line up with TRBD1. The ends lost 6 bases at V and 0 bases at J; junction bases unmatched: 4. The CDR3 extends over 14 amino acids. Per the germline V gene, CDR1 is LNHDA and CDR2 is SQIVND (reference sequence). The CDR3 is CASSTDRLNTEAFF. The CDR3 DNA reads TGTGCCAGTAGCACGGACAGGCTGAACACTGAAGCTTTCTTT.

For the CDR3, the DNA is TGTGCCTGGAGGTTAGGAGGTGCATCCCCTCTCGAGCAGTACTTC. Protein: CAWRLGGASPLEQYF. The rearrangement links TRBV30 to TRBJ2-7; possibly TRBD2 for D (5 bases). Trimming took off 3 bases at V and 6 bases at J, with 21 bases between the two ends. This CDR3 spans 15 amino acids. CDR1 and CDR2 from the germline V gene are GTSNPN and SVGIG (reference sequence).

J is TRBJ2-7 and V is TRBV15; no clear D gene. Per germline, CDR1 LNHNV and CDR2 YYDKDF (reference sequence). V dropped 0 bases and J dropped 0 bases, with 9 bases sitting between them. The CDR3 loop spans 15 amino acids. CDR3 protein: CATSRDLANSYEQYF. The CDR3 DNA is TGTGCCACCAGCAGAGATCTTGCAAACTCCTACGAGCAGTACTTC.

The V and J genes are TRBV19 and TRBJ1-1, with 9 bases matching TRBD1. Germline assignment: CDR1 LNHDA and CDR2 SQIVND (reference sequence). The CDR3 loop spans 14 amino acids. The V and J ends lost 4 bases and 6 bases, in that order; junction bases with no gene match: 6. The CDR3 here is CASSTGQGVAEAFF. CDR3 nucleotides: TGTGCCAGTAGTACGGGACAGGGTGTCGCTGAAGCTTTCTTT.

The gene calls are TRBV27 and TRBJ1-6; no firm D call. Germline CDR1 and CDR2: MNHEY and SMNVEV (reference sequence). Trimming pared 10 bases from V and 5 bases from J, leaving 15 bases between. The CDR3 has 14 residues. CDR3 in DNA: TGTGCCACCGGAGCCGTAAGGGATAATTCACCCCTCCACTTT. Translated: CATGAVRDNSPLHF.

This clone was observed once. The V call is TRBV4-1, the J call TRBJ2-7, with D maybe TRBD2 (6 bases). The CDR3 contains 17 residues. V lost 1 base, J lost 0 bases, and 16 bases lay in between. CDR1 and CDR2 (germline): MGHRA, YSYEKL. CDR3 sequence reads: CASSQAGGTSSSYEQYF. The DNA for the CDR3 is TGCGCCAGCAGCCAAGCTGGAGGGACTTCCAGCTCCTACGAGCAGTACTTC.

V gene TRBV9 combines with J gene TRBJ1-1; 7 nucleotides match TRBD1. CDR1 is SGDLS, CDR2 YYNGEE, per germline. The ends lost 4 bases at V and 5 bases at J; junction bases unmatched: 8. The CDR3 sequence is 14 residues long. The CDR3 here is CASSSYRGGTEAFF. In nucleotides, the CDR3 is TGTGCCAGCAGCTCCTACAGGGGTGGGACTGAAGCTTTCTTT.

The chain is built from TRBV2 and TRBJ1-6; possible D gene TRBD1, 6 bases. CDR1 is SNHLY and CDR2 is FYNNEI in the germline V gene. The CDR3 is made up of 19 amino acids. Trimming cost V 4 bases and J 0 bases, with 19 bases left between them. The CDR3 reads CASSVHQGRTSSYNSPLHF. The CDR3 DNA reads as TGTGCCAGCAGTGTTCACCAGGGGCGCACGAGCTCCTATAATTCACCCCTCCACTTT.

This clone was seen a few times. The V gene is TRBV10-3, the J gene TRBJ2-7; no clear D gene. Trimming left V 2 bases short and J 0 bases short, with 5 bases between. This CDR3 has 13 residues. Germline values: CDR1 ENHRY, CDR2 SYGVKD. CDR3 region: CAISEPISYEQYF. The CDR3 region has the DNA TGTGCCATCAGTGAGCCGATCTCCTACGAGCAGTACTTC.

The V call is TRBV18, the J call TRBJ1-2; D remains unclear. Trimming pared 4 bases from V and 5 bases from J, leaving 17 bases between. CDR1 KGHSH and CDR2 LQKENI come from the germline V gene. This CDR3 region has 15 residues. CDR3 in DNA: TGTGCCAGCTCACTCCGCAACGGTGGTGGGTATGGCTACACCTTC. This codes for CASSLRNGGGYGYTF.

The CDR3, as DNA: TGTGCCGTGGCGTCTGGGGAGACCCAGTACTTC. Residues: CAVASGETQYF. This chain uses TRBV19 with TRBJ2-5; unclear D gene. The V gene's germline CDR1 is LNHDA and CDR2 SQIVND (reference sequence). The germline V and J ends were trimmed by 11 bases and 5 bases, with 12 bases remaining between them. CDR3 size: 11 residues.

The table lists this clone with a count of one. The chain uses TRBV6-4 and TRBJ1-1, with 7 bases fitting TRBD1. The germline V gene has CDR1 MRHNA and CDR2 SNTAGT. V shed 0 bases and J 6 bases; nucleotides not matched to a gene: 7. CDR3 length: 15 amino acids. DNA for the CDR3: TGTGCCAGCAGTGACTCGACAGGGACGTACGCTGAAGCTTTCTTT. Amino acid sequence: CASSDSTGTYAEAFF.

The chain is built from TRBV7-6 and TRBJ2-5; D not certain. The CDR3 length is 13 residues. Per germline, CDR1 SGHVS and CDR2 FNYEAQ. Trimming pared 2 bases from V and 4 bases from J, leaving 8 bases between. This chain's CDR3 is CASSLFTRETQYF. The CDR3 coding sequence is TGTGCCAGCAGCTTATTTACCCGAGAGACCCAGTACTTC.

The V gene is TRBV5-8, the J gene TRBJ2-7; 8 bases fit TRBD2. The V gene's germline CDR1 is SGHTS and CDR2 YDEGEE. The CDR3 runs 14 residues. The V gene end was trimmed by 7 bases and the J gene end by 4 bases; junction bases not matched to a gene: 10. CDR3 in amino acids: CASGRSGSWYEQYF. CDR3 nucleotides: TGTGCCAGCGGCAGAAGCGGGAGCTGGTACGAGCAGTACTTC.

The CDR3 here is CASSERPLGPDNEQFF. The CDR3 DNA is TGTGCCAGCAGTGAACGTCCCCTAGGGCCGGACAATGAGCAGTTCTTC. V is TRBV6-1 and J is TRBJ2-1; D is ambiguous. Germline loops: CDR1 MNHNS, CDR2 SASEGT. V was clipped by 2 bases and J by 5 bases, with 16 bases between them. The CDR3 sequence is 16 residues long.

The J gene is TRBJ1-1, the V gene TRBV11-2; unclear D gene. This CDR3 has 16 amino acids. Germline CDR1 SGHAT, CDR2 FQNNGV. Trimming cost V 3 bases and J 6 bases, with 20 bases left between them. The DNA of the CDR3 is TGTGCCAGCAGCTTCAAATCTAGAGGCGGCGGCCCTGAAGCTTTCTTT. This sequence encodes CASSFKSRGGGPEAFF.

J is TRBJ2-1 and V is TRBV6-5; a possible D gene is TRBD2 (7 bases). The germline V and J ends were trimmed by 7 bases and 7 bases, with 20 bases remaining between them. The CDR3 contains 15 residues. Per germline, CDR1 MNHEY and CDR2 SVGAGI. The CDR3 loop reads CASNVAGGLGNEQFF. The CDR3 DNA reads TGTGCCAGCAACGTCGCCGGGGGGCTGGGGAATGAGCAGTTCTTC.

The chain links TRBV4-1 to TRBJ2-1, with D possibly TRBD2 on 5 matching bases. Between the trimmed V and J ends, which lost 1 base and 10 bases, there was a span of 14 bases. The CDR3 contains 14 residues. Germline assignment: CDR1 MGHRA and CDR2 YSYEKL. This chain's CDR3 is CASSQVPSRPEQFF. In DNA form, the CDR3 reads TGCGCCAGCAGCCAAGTCCCTAGCCGCCCCGAGCAGTTCTTC.

This chain joins TRBV27 and TRBJ1-5, with a tentative D call TRBD1 (6 bases). Germline CDR1 and CDR2: MNHEY and SMNVEV (reference sequence). The CDR3 runs to 15 residues. Trimming took 5 bases from V and 4 from J, leaving 15 bases between them. CDR3 in DNA: TGTGCCAGCAGTCCATTCCGACAGGTTAATCAGCCCCAGCATTTT. The encoded protein is CASSPFRQVNQPQHF.

The gene calls are TRBV2 and TRBJ2-2; maybe TRBD1 (5 bases). CDR1 and CDR2 from the germline V gene are SNHLY and FYNNEI. Trimming removed 2 bases from V and 8 bases from J, with 15 bases in between. This CDR3 is 15 amino acids long. CDR3 protein: CASSEFRTNRGELFF. In DNA form, the CDR3 reads TGTGCCAGCAGTGAATTCAGGACGAACAGGGGGGAGCTGTTTTTT.

This clone came up a few times. The rearrangement joins TRBV4-2 to TRBJ1-1, with a possible D match to TRBD1 (5 bases). Germline CDR1 LGHNA, CDR2 YNFKEQ. The V gene lost 0 bases and the J gene lost 1 base, with 6 bases spanning the gap. The CDR3 totals 14 residues. CDR3 DNA: TGTGCCAGCAGCCAAGAGGGGGAGAACACTGAAGCTTTCTTT. Translated: CASSQEGENTEAFF.

This rearrangement joins TRBV6-1 to TRBJ1-1, with a possible D match to TRBD1 (6 bases). This CDR3 has 15 amino acids. Germline CDR1 and CDR2: MNHNS and SASEGT. V gave up 2 bases and J gave up 1 base, with 11 bases separating them. Written as DNA, the CDR3 is TGTGCCAGCAGTGAAAGGGGGGACCGGAACACTGAAGCTTTCTTT. As protein: CASSERGDRNTEAFF.

This chain connects TRBV5-1 to TRBJ2-2; 11 bases map to TRBD2. The CDR3 covers 15 residues. Germline assignment: CDR1 SGHRS and CDR2 YFSETQ. J lost 3 bases, V lost 2 bases, and 0 bases had no gene match. As DNA, the CDR3 is TGCGCCAGCAGCTTACTAGCGGGGGACACCGGGGAGCTGTTTTTT. This encodes CASSLLAGDTGELFF.

This clone showed up just once. The rearrangement links TRBV28 to TRBJ2-7, with a tentative D call TRBD1 (6 bases). CDR1 and CDR2 (germline): MDHEN, SYDVKM. V lost 6 bases, J lost 2 bases, and 17 bases lay in between. This CDR3 is built from 15 residues. The CDR3 loop reads CASRPTGTIAYEQYF. In DNA form, the CDR3 reads TGTGCCAGCAGGCCTACAGGGACAATCGCCTACGAGCAGTACTTC.

The chain carries TRBV5-6 and TRBJ1-2; possibly TRBD1 for D (6 bases). CDR1 and CDR2 from the germline V gene are SGHDT and YYEEEE. The CDR3 consists of 13 residues. V lost 0 bases and J lost 13, with 16 bases in between. CDR3 nucleotides: TGTGCCAGCAGCTTGGGGGGGCGCATTATATCCACCTTC. Amino acids: CASSLGGRIISTF.